Listed here are 12 T cell receptor beta chains from one sample, sequenced in a study of shared clonotypes between healthy human individuals. Data came from immunoSEQ multiplex PCR; TCRdb stores just in-frame clones and leaves some out. The sample carries approximately 2,200,000 clones, roughly 91% recorded once. Naive-designated CD8 cells lacked CD45RO, were positively enriched for CCR7, and omitted terminally differentiated effector memory CD45RA+ cells. Sequencing was carried out using naive CD8+ T cells from PBMCs. The receptors come from a man younger than 30 in good health. Some clones in this sample may be carry-over from other donors' samples.

The chain links TRBV25-1 to TRBJ2-2, with D perhaps TRBD2 (6 bases). Trimming stripped 2 bases from V and 8 bases from J, with 12 bases between. CDR3 length equals 14 residues. Germline CDR1 is MGHDK and CDR2 is SYGVNS. Written as DNA, the CDR3 is TGTGCCAGCAGTGAACATGGGAGGAAGGGGGAGCTGTTTTTT. The encoded protein is CASSEHGRKGELFF.

The chain uses TRBV7-6 and TRBJ1-2, with 7 bases identical to TRBD1. There are 13 residues in the CDR3. The V gene's germline CDR1 is SGHVS and CDR2 FNYEAQ. Trimming removed 7 bases from V and 4 bases from J; junction bases left unmatched: 6. The CDR3 region is CASTTGAGYGYTF. In nucleotides, the CDR3 is TGTGCCAGCACCACAGGGGCCGGCTATGGCTACACCTTC.

The J gene is TRBJ2-7, the V gene TRBV9, with 7 bases aligning to TRBD1. CDR3 size: 14 residues. J gave up 3 bases and V 3 bases, and 6 bases lay outside the gene matches. The germline V gene encodes CDR1 SGDLS and CDR2 YYNGEE. CDR3 protein: CASSGTGTDYEQYF. Here the CDR3 DNA reads TGTGCCAGCAGCGGGACCGGGACAGACTACGAGCAGTACTTC.

This clone was counted once. The chain couples TRBV27 to TRBJ2-3; D is unclear. Per the germline V gene, CDR1 is MNHEY and CDR2 is SMNVEV (reference sequence). The V gene lost 1 base and the J gene lost 4 bases, with 12 bases spanning the gap. The CDR3 spans 15 residues. The CDR3 DNA reads as TGTGCCAGCAGTTTATATGGCCACTACTCAGATACGCAGTATTTT. This encodes CASSLYGHYSDTQYF.

The chain couples TRBV9 to TRBJ2-1; D unclear. The CDR3 has 14 amino acids. CDR1 and CDR2 (germline): SGDLS, YYNGEE. V was pared by 4 bases and J by 7 bases, with 15 bases between. Here the CDR3 DNA reads TGTGCCAGCAGCACCCGGATTGGTTTGAATGAGCAGTTCTTC. This sequence encodes CASSTRIGLNEQFF.

The V and J genes are TRBV5-8 and TRBJ1-1; the match to TRBD1 covers 9 bases. Looked up from germline, CDR1 is SGHTS and CDR2 is YDEGEE. V lost 4 bases to trimming and J lost 0 bases; unmatched junction nucleotides: 4. The CDR3 runs to 15 residues. The CDR3 is CASSPRDRVNTEAFF. In DNA, the CDR3 is TGTGCCAGCAGCCCCAGGGACAGGGTGAACACTGAAGCTTTCTTT.

The chain joins TRBV6-6 to TRBJ2-1; D remains ambiguous. CDR1 and CDR2 (germline): MNHNY, SVGAGI (reference sequence). The CDR3 is made up of 14 amino acids. Trimming removed 2 bases at V and 5 bases at J, with 10 bases between. The CDR3 nucleotides read TGTGCCAGCAGTTACCAAACCCAAGACAATGAGCAGTTCTTC. Translation: CASSYQTQDNEQFF.

The chain couples TRBV11-2 to TRBJ2-2; 7 bases are a match to TRBD1. The CDR3 sequence is 17 residues long. J lost 2 bases, V lost 3 bases, and 9 bases had no gene match. The germline gives CDR1 SGHAT, CDR2 FQNNGV. CDR3 in amino acids: CASSFARTGANTGELFF. The CDR3 DNA is TGTGCCAGCAGCTTCGCAAGGACAGGAGCAAACACCGGGGAGCTGTTTTTT.

This chain links TRBV29-1 with TRBJ2-6; possible D gene TRBD2, 6 bases. The CDR3 runs to 15 residues. V was pared by 6 bases and J by 3 bases, with 15 bases between. Germline V CDR1 and CDR2: SQVTM, ANQGSEA. CDR3 nucleotides: TGCAGCGTGGGGGAGGTTCGGTATGGGGCCAACGTCCTGACTTTC. Residues: CSVGEVRYGANVLTF.

The CDR3 region is CASSLGEYSNTEAFF. As DNA, the CDR3 is TGCGCCAGCAGCTTGGGAGAGTACTCGAACACTGAAGCTTTCTTT. The chain employs TRBV5-1 and TRBJ1-1; D remains unclear. Germline V gives CDR1 SGHRS, CDR2 YFSETQ. This CDR3 region has 15 residues. V was cut by 0 bases and J by 1 base, with 10 bases left in between.

CDR3 bases: TGTGCCAGCACCAACCCCGGGACGGCCGATCTCCACGAGCAGTACTTC. This gives the protein CASTNPGTADLHEQYF. The rearrangement uses TRBV21-1 and TRBJ2-7. TRBV21-1 is designated a pseudogene. This CDR3 comprises 16 residues.

The V gene is TRBV4-2, the J gene TRBJ2-1; D may be TRBD2 (6 bases). CDR1 is LGHNA and CDR2 is YNFKEQ in the germline V gene. The CDR3 totals 16 residues. V lost 0 bases to trimming and J lost 2 bases, with 11 bases between them. This CDR3 reads CASSQDLRTTYNEQFF. The CDR3 region has the DNA TGTGCCAGCAGCCAAGATCTTAGGACTACCTACAATGAGCAGTTCTTC.